This TCR beta chain originates from a study of Ad26.COV2.S vaccination and SARS-CoV-2 variants. As for the study in general: Ad26.COV2.S was injected intramuscularly once or twice, 56 days apart. Study observations and caveats: Possible underestimation of total T cell responses by the TCR breadth and depth analyses was noted. Substantial breadth was reportedly displayed by spike-specific CD8+ and CD4+ T cell responses after vaccination.

Clones were sequenced by immunoSEQ multiplex PCR, and TCRdb holds only the in-frame ones, with some missing. The table has a few hundred thousand clones, around 92% seen once; the top ten hold about 1.7%. The treatment denotes: roughly 20 received Ad26.COV2.S at low or high dose, single or two shots; roughly 5 received placebo; per-sample allocation not given. Material that was analyzed had been drawn on day 63 after the first vaccine or placebo injection. The vaccine antigen was prefusion-stabilized Wuhan SARS-CoV-2 spike. On this clone itself: Its antigen is unidentified.

The source is a person aged 18-65 years who received the Ad26.COV2.S COVID-19 vaccine or a placebo. The sequencing used peripheral blood, collected in a trial of Ad26.COV2.S vaccine versus placebo.

DNA of the CDR3: TGTGCCAGCAGTTACGCGGACAGGTTTGATCAGCCCCAGCATTTT. It encodes CASSYADRFDQPQHF. The J gene is TRBJ1-5, the V gene TRBV6-2 or TRBV6-3, with TRBD1 matching over 7 bases. The V gene's germline CDR1 is MNHEY and CDR2 SVGEGT. With 2 bases clipped from V and 5 bases from J, the junction kept 6 bases outside the gene matches. The CDR3 extends over 15 amino acids.